One sample yielded the 2 T cell receptor beta chains listed below, sequenced in a study of vaccination and CD4 T cells after COVID-19. Treatment noted: approximately nine-day PBMC culture with coronavirus spike peptide pools or control peptides (ViraFEST assay). Antigens for these TCRs are unknown. The Oncomine TCR Beta short-read assay sequenced DNA from cultured CD4+ T cells. One entry per CDR3 protein, called by TCRdb with MiXCR from the PCR reads. The sample lists 16,000 or so distinct CDR3 sequences, approximately 50% occurring once. The sequences come from CD4+ T cells from blood, cultured in vitro, collected before SARS-CoV-2 vaccination. The receptors originated from a human donor who had recovered from COVID-19.

This rearrangement joins TRBV2 to TRBJ1-6; perhaps TRBD1 as D (5 bases). Germline CDR1 reads SNHLY; CDR2 reads FYNNEI. The CDR3 is 15 amino acids. Trimming took off 3 bases at V and 9 bases at J, with 15 bases between the two ends. As DNA, the CDR3 is TGTGCCAGCAGTGACCAGGGTTTCAGGAGTTCACCCCTCCACTTT. Its protein is CASSDQGFRSSPLHF. Supplemented by reference TRBV2 and TRBJ1-6, the full variable domain reads EPEVTQTPSHQVTQMGQEVILRCVPISNHLYFYWYRQILGQKVEFLVSFYNNEISEKSEIFDDQFSVERPDGSNFTLKIRSTKLEDSAMYFCASSDQGFRSSPLHFGNGTRLTVT.

Of note for this clonotype: The germline gene is not matched at one end of the junction; a read error may be the cause. The chain recombines TRBV11-2 with TRBJ2-3; 13 nucleotides line up with TRBD2. CDR1 and CDR2 (germline): SGHAT, FQNNGV. The CDR3 is made up of 12 amino acids. The CDR3 nucleotides are TGTGCCAGCAGCTGGACTAGCGGGGGCACCCTTTTT. Its protein is CASSWTSGGTLF.